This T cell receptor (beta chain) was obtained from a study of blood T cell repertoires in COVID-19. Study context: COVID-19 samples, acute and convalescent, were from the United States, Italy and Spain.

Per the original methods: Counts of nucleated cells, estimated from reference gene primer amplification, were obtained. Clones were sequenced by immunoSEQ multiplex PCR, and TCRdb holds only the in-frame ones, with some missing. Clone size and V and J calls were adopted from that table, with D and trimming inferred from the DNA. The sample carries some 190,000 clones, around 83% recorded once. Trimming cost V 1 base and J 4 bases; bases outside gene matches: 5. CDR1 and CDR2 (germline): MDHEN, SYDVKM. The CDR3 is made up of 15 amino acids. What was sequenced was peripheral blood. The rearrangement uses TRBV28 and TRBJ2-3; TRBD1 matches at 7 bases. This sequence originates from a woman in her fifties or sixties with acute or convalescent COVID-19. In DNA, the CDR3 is TGTGCCAGCAGTTTATCACAGGGGATCGCAGATACGCAGTATTTT. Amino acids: CASSLSQGIADTQYF. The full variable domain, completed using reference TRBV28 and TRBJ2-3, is DVKVTQSSRYLVKRTGEKVFLECVQDMDHENMFWYRQDPGLGLRLIYFSYDVKMKEKGDIPEGYSVSREKKERFSLILESASTNQTSMYLCASSLSQGIADTQYFGPGTRLTVL.